A single TCR beta chain is shown here with its context. No antigen is known for it. Sequencing was performed with immunoSEQ multiplex PCR; in TCRdb, only in-frame clones are kept and a portion is missing. The table records around 1.4 million clones, 98% to 99% of them present only once. This sample was taken from a study of shared clonotypes between healthy human individuals. The wider study: Each donor had three CD4 naive, three CD4 memory, two CD8 naive and one CD8 memory plate. Overall study results and limits: Non-shared clonotypes showed lower generation probabilities than clonotypes common to all four donors. Sequencing depth was predicted to influence how clonotypes are shared among donors.

Adult donors, all healthy and HIV-negative, had no recent acute infections or vaccinations. CDR1 and CDR2 from the germline V gene are SQVTM and ANQGSEA. V was shortened by 2 bases and J by 4 bases, with 11 bases between the two germline ends. CDR3 length: 13 residues. The chain uses TRBV29-1 and TRBJ2-5; a weak D match, TRBD1 (7 bases). This clonotype was sampled from a man aged 25-45 years in good health. Sequencing input: naive CD4+ T cells sorted from blood. Regarding subset: CD45RA+ positively selected. The CDR3 is CSVENRGGETQYF. The CDR3 DNA is TGCAGCGTTGAAAACAGGGGAGGAGAGACCCAGTACTTC.